The clone carrying this TCR beta chain was observed a few times. Its antigen is undetermined. This sample is drawn from a study of glioma-infiltrating T cells. Using RNA template, CDR3s of TCR alpha and beta were amplified with iRepertoire arm-PCR. One-step reverse transcription and amplification started from about 100-400 ng of tissue mRNA or PBMC total RNA. Using its own MiXCR run on the multiplex PCR reads, TCRdb lists one record per CDR3 protein. The table includes about 180,000 distinct CDR3 sequences, around 45% detected once. This CDR3 region has 10 residues. Germline-derived CDR1 and CDR2 are SQVTM and ANQGSEA. Trimming pared 4 bases from V and 8 bases from J, leaving 5 bases between. Findings and limits, study-wide: Non-neoplastic patients had below-expected tissue-blood divergence, while all gliomas exceeded expectation.

This receptor was identified in a human donor with low-grade glioma or glioblastoma, undergoing nonglioma brain surgery, or in good health (not recorded which). What was sequenced was glioma tissue, nonneoplastic brain tissue, or PBMCs (not recorded which). This chain connects TRBV29-1 to TRBJ2-2; D unresolved. In nucleotides, the CDR3 is TGCAGCGTTGGAGAAGGGGAGCTGTTTTTT. Protein sequence: CSVGEGELFF.